What follows are 22 T cell receptor beta chains derived from one specimen sequenced in a study of T-cell reconstitution after alpha-beta-depleted transplantation in children. Researchers prepared the TCRbeta library using unique molecular identifiers, the study reports. TCRdb recomputed calls from the PCR reads with MiXCR, one row per CDR3 protein. The sample has under 250,000 distinct CDR3 sequences, more than 15% seen once. Sequenced material: PBMCs, mostly from graft donor cells, taken 360 days after TCRalphabeta/CD19-depleted stem cell transplant. The source is a male patient between 2 and 15 years old who had a stem cell transplant for acute lymphoblastic leukemia, so the T cells may come from the graft donor.

At least ten counts were recorded for this clonotype. The chain recombines TRBV20-1 with TRBJ2-2, with D possibly matching TRBD2 (5 bases). V lost 2 bases to trimming and J lost 0 bases, with 10 bases between them. Germline CDR1 is DFQATT and CDR2 is SNEGSKA (reference sequence). The CDR3 has 15 residues. The CDR3 coding sequence is TGCAGTGCTAGACGGGGAACGTCGAACACCGGGGAGCTGTTTTTT. As protein: CSARRGTSNTGELFF.

The chain carries TRBV6-6 and TRBJ2-1; no reliable D call. The CDR3 is 10 residues long. Germline V gives CDR1 MNHNY, CDR2 SVGAGI (reference sequence). V shed 6 bases and J shed 5 bases, with 2 bases lying between them. The CDR3 here is CASSHNEQFF. The CDR3 nucleotides read TGTGCCAGCAGCCACAATGAGCAGTTCTTC.

J is TRBJ1-1 and V is TRBV7-6; TRBD1 is a possible D gene (5 bases). Germline V gives CDR1 SGHVS, CDR2 FNYEAQ. Trimming removed 8 bases at V and 4 bases at J, with 8 bases between. The CDR3 runs to 11 residues. The CDR3 DNA sequence: TGTGCCAGCGGGGGTAGCACTGAAGCTTTCTTT. Encoded protein: CASGGSTEAFF.

The chain has TRBV12-3 or TRBV12-4 and TRBJ2-5; D is unclear. Between the trimmed V and J ends, which lost 2 bases and 7 bases, there was a span of 11 bases. This CDR3 is built from 13 residues. The CDR3, as DNA: TGTGCCAGCAGTTTACTCGAGGCAGGGACCCAGTACTTC. This gives the protein CASSLLEAGTQYF.

This clonotype was counted only a few times. CDR3 sequence reads: CASSLALGGWANYGYTF. The CDR3 DNA reads as TGTGCCAGCAGCTTAGCGCTTGGGGGATGGGCTAACTATGGCTACACCTTC. The chain couples TRBV7-8 to TRBJ1-2; possibly TRBD1 for D (5 bases). The CDR3 consists of 17 residues. CDR1 and CDR2 (germline): SGHVS, FQNEAQ. Trimming left V 0 bases short and J 0 bases short, with 14 bases between.

V and J are TRBV4-2 and TRBJ2-7; possibly TRBD2 for D (7 bases). This CDR3 has 14 residues. Trimming stripped 1 base from V and 3 bases from J, with 10 bases between. The germline CDR1 and CDR2 sequences are LGHNA and YNFKEQ. The CDR3: CASSQGGGGYEQYF. DNA for the CDR3: TGTGCCAGCAGCCAAGGGGGAGGGGGCTACGAGCAGTACTTC.

This clonotype was counted between two and nine times. This chain uses TRBV4-3 with TRBJ1-1; D ambiguous. The germline gives CDR1 LGHNA, CDR2 YSLEER. This CDR3 contains 17 residues. Trimming took off 0 bases at V and 5 bases at J, with 19 bases between the two ends. This CDR3 reads CASSQDLIWGGRTEAFF. For the CDR3, the DNA is TGCGCCAGCAGCCAAGATTTGATCTGGGGAGGAAGAACTGAAGCTTTCTTT.

A few counts support this clonotype. The CDR3 DNA is TGTGCCAGCAGTTTTGTAACGGGAGTTGTAGAGACCCAGTACTTC. Translated, it gives CASSFVTGVVETQYF. J is TRBJ2-5 and V is TRBV28; a possible D gene is TRBD2 (6 bases). Germline assignment: CDR1 MDHEN and CDR2 SYDVKM. This CDR3 comprises 15 residues. The V end lost 3 bases, the J end lost 4 bases, and 15 bases lay between the germline ends.

This clonotype was observed at least ten times. The chain is built from TRBV5-1 and TRBJ1-3, with no clear D. This CDR3 is 16 amino acids long. V lost 4 bases, J lost 0 bases, and 14 bases lay in between. CDR1 SGHRS and CDR2 YFSETQ come from the germline V gene. CDR3 loop: CASSPDRTYSGNTIYF. In DNA, the CDR3 is TGCGCCAGCAGCCCCGATCGGACTTACTCTGGAAACACCATATATTTT. The full variable domain, in which reference TRBV5-1 and TRBJ1-3 provide the parts outside the CDR3, is KAGVTQTPRYLIKTRGQQVTLSCSPISGHRSVSWYQQTPGQGLQFLFEYFSETQRNKGNFPGRFSGRQFSNSRSEMNVSTLELGDSALYLCASSPDRTYSGNTIYFGEGSWLTVV.

At least ten counts were recorded for this clonotype. V is TRBV7-9 and J is TRBJ2-7; 7 bases map to TRBD1. V was clipped by 5 bases and J by 0 bases; unmatched bases: 7. Germline V gene sequence: CDR1 SEHNR, CDR2 FQNEAQ (reference sequence). This CDR3 spans 15 amino acids. The CDR3 nucleotides read TGTGCCAGCAGCATAACCGGGACAGTCTCCTACGAGCAGTACTTC. Translating it yields CASSITGTVSYEQYF. The full variable domain, rest sourced from reference TRBV7-9 and TRBJ2-7, is DTGVSQNPRHKITKRGQNVTFRCDPISEHNRLYWYRQTLGQGPEFLTYFQNEAQLEKSRLLSDRFSAERPKGSFSTLEIQRTEQGDSAMYLCASSITGTVSYEQYFGPGTRLTVT.

The chain links TRBV24-1 to TRBJ2-3; D is possibly TRBD2 (6 bases). The germline gives CDR1 KGHDR, CDR2 SFDVKD. V lost 3 bases, J lost 4 bases, and 16 bases lay in between. The CDR3 contains 16 residues. The CDR3 DNA follows: TGTGCCACCAGTGATGGGACTCCTGGCGCCTCAGATACGCAGTATTTT. Amino acids: CATSDGTPGASDTQYF.

This clonotype has at least ten counts. V usage is TRBV5-8 and J usage is TRBJ2-1; no firm D call. The CDR3 is 12 amino acids. The V end was cut by 3 bases, the J end by 9 bases, with 10 bases between. The germline gives CDR1 SGHTS, CDR2 YDEGEE. CDR3 sequence reads: CASSYTFSEQFF. In nucleotides, the CDR3 is TGTGCCAGCAGCTATACATTTTCTGAGCAGTTCTTC.

The rearrangement uses TRBV2 and TRBJ2-7; D is undetermined. The germline V gene encodes CDR1 SNHLY and CDR2 FYNNEI. Between the trimmed V and J ends, which lost 5 bases and 7 bases, there was a span of 9 bases. CDR3 size: 11 residues. This chain's CDR3 is CASSNSLEQYF. CDR3 in DNA: TGTGCCAGCAGTAATTCCTTAGAGCAGTACTTC.

This chain joins TRBV20-1 and TRBJ2-3, with 8 nucleotides matching TRBD1. This CDR3 is 12 amino acids long. CDR1 DFQATT and CDR2 SNEGSKA come from the germline V gene (reference sequence). V lost 5 bases, J lost 5 bases, and 3 bases stayed unmatched. The CDR3 protein is CSAGQGVDTQYF. DNA of the CDR3: TGCAGTGCTGGACAGGGTGTAGATACGCAGTATTTT.

This clonotype was observed a handful of times. V gene TRBV29-1 combines with J gene TRBJ2-7; TRBD1 agrees at 9 bases. The germline CDR1 and CDR2 sequences are SQVTM and ANQGSEA. This CDR3 has 18 amino acids. CDR3 nucleotide sequence: TGCTCTATTTCCGAACCGGGACAGGGAGCCGGCTCCTCCTACGAGCAGTACTTC. Translated: CSISEPGQGAGSSYEQYF.

This clonotype was detected only a few times. J is TRBJ2-3 and V is TRBV4-3; D is undetermined. The CDR3 length is 13 residues. CDR1 and CDR2 (germline): LGHNA, YSLEER. Trimming removed 6 bases at V and 1 base at J, with 8 bases between. CDR3 protein: CASRKTGTDTQYF. The CDR3 bases are TGCGCCAGCAGGAAGACTGGCACAGATACGCAGTATTTT.

CDR3: CASSLDRAGSYNEQFF. The CDR3, as DNA: TGTGCCAGCAGCCTAGACAGGGCTGGCTCCTACAATGAGCAGTTCTTC. The chain couples TRBV3-1 to TRBJ2-1; 7 bases align to TRBD1. CDR1 is LGHDT and CDR2 is YNNKEL in the germline V gene (reference sequence). V gave up 4 bases and J gave up 0 bases; unmatched junction bases: 6. This CDR3 comprises 16 residues.

The V gene is TRBV12-3 or TRBV12-4, the J gene TRBJ2-7, with D uncertain. This CDR3 is 11 amino acids long. Trimming took off 6 bases at V and 3 bases at J, with 6 bases between the two ends. The CDR3 bases are TGTGCCAGCAGGGTAAGCTACGAGCAGTACTTC. As protein: CASRVSYEQYF.

This clonotype was seen more than once but under ten times. This rearrangement joins TRBV2 to TRBJ2-7, with 9 positions matching TRBD1. J gave up 5 bases and V 10 bases, and 12 bases lay outside the gene matches. Germline V CDR1 and CDR2: SNHLY, FYNNEI. The CDR3 contains 14 residues. CDR3 nucleotides: TGTGCCACCCCGCTTAGGACAGGGGACAACGAGCAGTACTTC. The encoded protein is CATPLRTGDNEQYF.

This clonotype was counted only a few times. The chain joins TRBV11-2 to TRBJ1-1; tentative D call: TRBD1 (6 bases). Looked up from germline, CDR1 is SGHAT and CDR2 is FQNNGV. The ends were cut back, 5 bases at V and 1 base at J, with 14 bases in the middle. The CDR3 has 15 amino acids. The CDR3 loop reads CASSPFKGENTEAFF. The DNA of the CDR3 is TGTGCCAGCAGCCCTTTTAAGGGGGAGAACACTGAAGCTTTCTTT.

This clonotype was seen only a few times. The chain uses TRBV2 and TRBJ2-7, with D perhaps TRBD1 (5 bases). This CDR3 spans 14 amino acids. Germline V gives CDR1 SNHLY, CDR2 FYNNEI. Deletions cut 1 base from V and 4 bases from J, with 11 bases between. Here the CDR3 DNA reads TGTGCCAGCAGTGAAGGTCCAGGGCTATACGAGCAGTACTTC. This translates into CASSEGPGLYEQYF.

This clonotype was recorded only once. The chain employs TRBV19 and TRBJ1-2, with D possibly being TRBD1 (5 bases). This CDR3 spans 15 amino acids. Per germline, CDR1 LNHDA and CDR2 SQIVND (reference sequence). The V end was cut by 5 bases, the J end by 4 bases, with 17 bases between. The CDR3 DNA is TGTGCCAGTAGTGTGGGACGGGAGATACTCTATGGCTACACCTTC. It specifies CASSVGREILYGYTF.